Following are 14 T cell receptor beta chains from one sample sequenced in a study of Ad26.COV2.S vaccination and SARS-CoV-2 variants. Using immunoSEQ multiplex PCR, the repertoire was profiled, and TCRdb retains in-frame clones only, with some absent. The table records some 190,000 clones, 87% of them present only once. This specimen consisted of peripheral blood, obtained after recovery from COVID-19. These TCRs come from a human donor who had recovered from COVID-19.

The chain uses TRBV5-1 and TRBJ2-4; 8 nucleotides match TRBD1. The length of the CDR3 is 15 residues. CDR1 is SGHRS, CDR2 YFSETQ, per germline. V trimming: 4 bases; J trimming: 6 bases; junction bases outside the gene matches: 9. The CDR3 spells CASSLGQGGGNIQYF. CDR3 bases: TGCGCCAGCAGCCTAGGACAGGGAGGTGGAAACATTCAGTACTTC.

This clone was detected only a few times. The chain links TRBV12-5 to TRBJ2-7; 8 bases match TRBD1. Germline values: CDR1 LGHNT, CDR2 FRNRAP. V shed 6 bases, J shed 5 bases, and the junction held 9 bases outside the gene matches. This CDR3 is 14 amino acids long. The CDR3 loop is CASGLGQGRDEQYF. The CDR3 nucleotides read TGTGCTAGTGGCCTCGGACAGGGACGGGACGAGCAGTACTTC.

This clone was counted between two and nine times. V and J are TRBV10-3 and TRBJ2-3; TRBD2 aligns across 9 bases. Trimming removed 4 bases from V and 6 bases from J; junction bases left unmatched: 8. Per the germline V gene, CDR1 is ENHRY and CDR2 is SYGVKD. The CDR3 spans 15 residues. CDR3 loop: CAISGGGAGGDTQYF. CDR3 bases: TGTGCCATCAGTGGCGGGGGGGCCGGAGGGGATACGCAGTATTTT.

This clone was seen a single time. The chain links TRBV19 to TRBJ1-5; TRBD1 is a possible D gene (5 bases). V was trimmed by 11 bases and J by 7 bases, leaving 18 bases between them. Germline V gene sequence: CDR1 LNHDA, CDR2 SQIVND (reference sequence). The CDR3 has 13 amino acids. The CDR3 nucleotides read TGTGCCCTTTCTCAGGGAGGGGACCAGCCCCAGCATTTT. The encoded protein is CALSQGGDQPQHF.

The V call is TRBV5-8, the J call TRBJ1-2; no clear D gene. Germline values: CDR1 SGHTS, CDR2 YDEGEE. This CDR3 comprises 14 residues. The germline V and J ends were trimmed by 0 bases and 4 bases, with 10 bases remaining between them. This chain's CDR3 is CASSLVPGGYGYTF. CDR3 coding DNA: TGTGCCAGCAGCTTGGTTCCAGGAGGCTATGGCTACACCTTC.

The J gene is TRBJ1-1, the V gene TRBV2; TRBD1 matches 7 bases. CDR1 and CDR2 from the germline V gene are SNHLY and FYNNEI. The CDR3 length is 12 residues. With V trimmed by 11 bases and J by 5 bases, 8 bases remained unmatched. The CDR3 region is CAGEGARTEAFF. The CDR3 DNA is TGTGCCGGGGAGGGGGCAAGGACTGAAGCTTTCTTT.

The CDR3 coding sequence is TGTGCCAGCAGCTCCCGAGAGGAGGCGAATGAAAAACTGTTTTTT. Amino acids: CASSSREEANEKLFF. The chain is built from TRBV7-9 and TRBJ1-4; D is unresolved. This CDR3 has 15 residues. Trimming removed 4 bases from V and 5 bases from J, with 14 bases in between. Germline CDR1 reads SEHNR; CDR2 reads FQNEAQ (reference sequence).

This chain connects TRBV30 to TRBJ2-7; possibly TRBD2 for D (5 bases). CDR3 length: 15 amino acids. The V end was cut by 0 bases, the J end by 1 base, with 13 bases between. CDR1 is GTSNPN, CDR2 SVGIG, per germline (reference sequence). CDR3 protein: CAWSVGGSASYEQYF. The CDR3 DNA reads as TGTGCCTGGAGTGTAGGTGGGAGCGCTTCCTACGAGCAGTACTTC.

This chain links TRBV27 with TRBJ1-2, with 8 nucleotides matching TRBD1. Germline V CDR1 and CDR2: MNHEY, SMNVEV (reference sequence). The CDR3 runs to 13 residues. The J segment lost 6 bases and the V segment lost 6 bases, leaving 6 bases of the junction unmatched. CDR3 loop: CASSLDRENGYTF. Here the CDR3 DNA reads TGTGCCAGCAGCCTGGACAGGGAAAATGGCTACACCTTC.

The chain combines TRBV4-1 with TRBJ2-7; D remains ambiguous. Trimming removed 3 bases from V and 5 bases from J, with 14 bases in between. The length of the CDR3 is 14 residues. Germline CDR1 reads MGHRA; CDR2 reads YSYEKL. The CDR3 DNA reads TGCGCCAGCAGCCAGGGCGGAGAAGGGAACGAGCAGTACTTC. This sequence encodes CASSQGGEGNEQYF.

The CDR3 nucleotides read TGTGCCAGCAGCTTAGTCGTCGTAGGACTGAACACTGAAGCTTTCTTT. It codes for CASSLVVVGLNTEAFF. This sequence joins TRBV7-2 and TRBJ1-1; D unclear. CDR1 and CDR2 (germline): SGHTA, FQGNSA. This CDR3 has 16 amino acids. With 1 base removed from V and 0 bases from J, the gap between germline ends came to 12 bases.

The genes are TRBV24-1 and TRBJ2-3, with 8 positions matching TRBD2. The CDR3 totals 16 residues. V lost 3 bases, J lost 6 bases, and 10 bases stayed unmatched. From germline, CDR1 is KGHDR and CDR2 SFDVKD. The CDR3 loop reads CATSDPLAGPADTQYF. The DNA of the CDR3 is TGTGCCACCAGTGATCCATTAGCGGGGCCTGCGGATACGCAGTATTTT.

The chain has TRBV12-3 or TRBV12-4 and TRBJ1-2; a weak D match, TRBD1 (5 bases). The V gene lost 1 base and the J gene lost 8 bases, with 11 bases spanning the gap. The CDR3 length is 13 residues. Here the CDR3 reads CASSLERQRGYTF. The CDR3 coding sequence is TGTGCCAGCAGTTTAGAAAGACAGAGAGGCTACACCTTC.

The V and J genes are TRBV7-2 and TRBJ2-2, with TRBD2 identical over 7 bases. CDR1 is SGHTA, CDR2 FQGNSA, per germline. V trimming: 9 bases; J trimming: 6 bases; junction bases outside the gene matches: 4. CDR3 length equals 12 residues. CDR3 residues: CASGGGAGELFF. The CDR3 DNA reads as TGTGCCAGTGGGGGGGGAGCCGGGGAGCTGTTTTTT. Supplemented by reference TRBV7-2 and TRBJ2-2, the full variable domain reads GAGVSQSPSNKVTEKGKDVELRCDPISGHTALYWYRQSLGQGLEFLIYFQGNSAPDKSGLPSDRFSAERTGGSVSTLTIQRTQQEDSAVYLCASGGGAGELFFGEGSRLTVL.